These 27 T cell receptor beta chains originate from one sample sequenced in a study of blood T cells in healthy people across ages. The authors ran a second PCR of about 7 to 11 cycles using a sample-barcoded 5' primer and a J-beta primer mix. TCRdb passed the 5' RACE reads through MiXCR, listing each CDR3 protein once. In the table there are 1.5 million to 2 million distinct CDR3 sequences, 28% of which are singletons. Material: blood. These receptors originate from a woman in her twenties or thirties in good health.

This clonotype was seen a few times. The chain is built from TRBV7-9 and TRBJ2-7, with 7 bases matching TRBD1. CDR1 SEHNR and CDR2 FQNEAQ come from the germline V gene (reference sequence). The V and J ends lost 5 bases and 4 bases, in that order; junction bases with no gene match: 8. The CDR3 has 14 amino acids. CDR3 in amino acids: CASSHLRDSYEQYF. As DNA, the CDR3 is TGTGCCAGCAGCCACCTCCGGGACAGTTACGAGCAGTACTTC.

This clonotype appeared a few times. The CDR3: CASSLWAQGETQYF. The CDR3 coding sequence is TGTGCCAGCAGCTTGTGGGCCCAGGGAGAGACCCAGTACTTC. The J gene is TRBJ2-5, the V gene TRBV7-9; TRBD1 might be the D (5 bases). This CDR3 spans 14 amino acids. Trimming left V 3 bases short and J 4 bases short, with 12 bases between. Germline V CDR1 and CDR2: SEHNR, FQNEAQ (reference sequence). Complete variable domain (other parts from reference TRBV7-9 and TRBJ2-5): DTGVSQNPRHKITKRGQNVTFRCDPISEHNRLYWYRQTLGQGPEFLTYFQNEAQLEKSRLLSDRFSAERPKGSFSTLEIQRTEQGDSAMYLCASSLWAQGETQYFGPGTRLLVL.

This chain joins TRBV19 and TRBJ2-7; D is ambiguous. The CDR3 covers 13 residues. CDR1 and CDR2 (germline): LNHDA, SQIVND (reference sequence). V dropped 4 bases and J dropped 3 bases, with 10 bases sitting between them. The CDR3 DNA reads TGTGCCAGTAGTAGATCGGAAAACTACGAGCAGTACTTC. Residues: CASSRSENYEQYF.

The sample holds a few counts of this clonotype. Here the CDR3 DNA reads TGCGCCAGCAGCCCGGCCCCAGACGGCTGCGAGCAGTACTTC. This sequence encodes CASSPAPDGCEQYF. The chain couples TRBV5-1 to TRBJ2-7; D gene unclear. Germline V gene data show CDR1 as SGHRS and CDR2 as YFSETQ. Trimming left V 4 bases short and J 6 bases short, with 17 bases between. This CDR3 has 14 amino acids.

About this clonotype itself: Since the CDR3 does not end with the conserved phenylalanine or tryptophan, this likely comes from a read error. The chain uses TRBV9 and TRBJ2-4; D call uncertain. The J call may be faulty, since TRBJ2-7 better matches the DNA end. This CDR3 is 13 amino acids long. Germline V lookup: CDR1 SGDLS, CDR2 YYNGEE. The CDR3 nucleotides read TGTGCCAGCAGCGTAGGAACGGCCCCCGAGCAGTACTTA. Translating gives CASSVGTAPEQYL.

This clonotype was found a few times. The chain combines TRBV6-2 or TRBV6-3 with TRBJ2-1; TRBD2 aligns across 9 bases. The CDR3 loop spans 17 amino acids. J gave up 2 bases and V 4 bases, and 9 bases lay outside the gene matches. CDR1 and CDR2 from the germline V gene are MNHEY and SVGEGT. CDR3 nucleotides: TGTGCCAGCAGTTCTCCCCTAAGCGGGAGGACCTACAATGAGCAGTTCTTC. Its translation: CASSSPLSGRTYNEQFF.

The CDR3 DNA reads as TGTGCCAGCAGTACTAGCGGGGGTGCACAATCCCAGTACTTC. Protein product: CASSTSGGAQSQYF. The chain employs TRBV7-9 and TRBJ2-5; 11 bases map to TRBD2. The V and J ends lost 6 bases and 9 bases, in that order; junction bases with no gene match: 9. Germline CDR1 reads SEHNR; CDR2 reads FQNEAQ (reference sequence). CDR3 size: 14 residues.

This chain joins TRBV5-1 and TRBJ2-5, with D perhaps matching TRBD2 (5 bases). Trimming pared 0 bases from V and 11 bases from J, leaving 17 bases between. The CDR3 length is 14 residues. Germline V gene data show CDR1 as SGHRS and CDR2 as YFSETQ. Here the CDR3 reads CASSLDSRGMEQYF. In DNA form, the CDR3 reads TGCGCCAGCAGCTTGGACAGTCGGGGTATGGAGCAGTACTTC.

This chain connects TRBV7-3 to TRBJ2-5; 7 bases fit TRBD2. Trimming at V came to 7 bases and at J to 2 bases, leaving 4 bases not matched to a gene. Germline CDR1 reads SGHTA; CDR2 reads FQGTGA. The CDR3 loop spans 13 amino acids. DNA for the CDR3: TGTGCCAGCAACCTAGCGGATCAAGAGACCCAGTACTTC. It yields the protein CASNLADQETQYF.

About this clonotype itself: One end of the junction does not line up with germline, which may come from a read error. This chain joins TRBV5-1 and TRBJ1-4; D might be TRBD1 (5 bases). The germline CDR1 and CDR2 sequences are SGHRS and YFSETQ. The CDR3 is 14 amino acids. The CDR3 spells CASSYRGLNEKRFF. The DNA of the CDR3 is TGCGCCAGCAGCTACCGGGGACTTAATGAAAAACGGTTTTTT.

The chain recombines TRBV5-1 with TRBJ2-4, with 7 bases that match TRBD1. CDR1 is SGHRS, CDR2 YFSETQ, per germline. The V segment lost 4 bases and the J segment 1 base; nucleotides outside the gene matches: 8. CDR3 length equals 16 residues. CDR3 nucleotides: TGCGCCAGCAGCCTCTCAGGGGGATCTGCCAAAAACATTCAGTACTTC. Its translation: CASSLSGGSAKNIQYF.

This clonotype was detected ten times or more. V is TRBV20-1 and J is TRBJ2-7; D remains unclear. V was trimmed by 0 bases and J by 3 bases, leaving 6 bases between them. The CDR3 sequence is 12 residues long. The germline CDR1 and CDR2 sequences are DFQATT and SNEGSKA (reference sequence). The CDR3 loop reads CSARDRRYEQYF. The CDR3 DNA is TGCAGTGCTAGAGATAGACGCTACGAGCAGTACTTC.

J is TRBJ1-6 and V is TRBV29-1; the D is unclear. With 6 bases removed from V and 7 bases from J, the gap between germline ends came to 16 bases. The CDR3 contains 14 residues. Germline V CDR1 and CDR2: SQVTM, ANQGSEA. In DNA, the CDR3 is TGCAGCGTAAAACAAGGAGGGAGGAATTCACCCCTCCACTTT. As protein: CSVKQGGRNSPLHF.

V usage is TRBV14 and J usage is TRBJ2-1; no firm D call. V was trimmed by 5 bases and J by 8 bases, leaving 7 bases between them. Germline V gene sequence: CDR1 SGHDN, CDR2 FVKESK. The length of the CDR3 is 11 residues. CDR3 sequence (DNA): TGTGCCAGCAGCAAGTTCGATGAGCAGTTCTTC. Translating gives CASSKFDEQFF.

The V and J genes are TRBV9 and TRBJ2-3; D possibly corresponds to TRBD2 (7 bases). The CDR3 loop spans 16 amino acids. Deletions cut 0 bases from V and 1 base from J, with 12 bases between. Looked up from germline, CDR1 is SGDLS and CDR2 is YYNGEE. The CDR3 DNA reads TGTGCCAGCAGCGTAGTCGGGGGGCGAGGCACAGATACGCAGTATTTT. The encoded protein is CASSVVGGRGTDTQYF.

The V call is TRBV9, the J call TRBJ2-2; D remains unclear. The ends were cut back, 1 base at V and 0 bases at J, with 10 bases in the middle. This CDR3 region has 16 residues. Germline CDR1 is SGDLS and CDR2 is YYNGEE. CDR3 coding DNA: TGTGCCAGCAGCGTATTAGGGTCCGCGAACACCGGGGAGCTGTTTTTT. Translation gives CASSVLGSANTGELFF.

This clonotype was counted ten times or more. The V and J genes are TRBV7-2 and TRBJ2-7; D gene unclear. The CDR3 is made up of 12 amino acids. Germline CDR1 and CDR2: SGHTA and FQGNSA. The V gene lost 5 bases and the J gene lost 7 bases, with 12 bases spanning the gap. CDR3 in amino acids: CASSPPYLEQYF. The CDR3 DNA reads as TGTGCCAGCAGCCCCCCTTACTTGGAGCAGTACTTC. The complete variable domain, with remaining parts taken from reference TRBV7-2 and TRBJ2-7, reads GAGVSQSPSNKVTEKGKDVELRCDPISGHTALYWYRQSLGQGLEFLIYFQGNSAPDKSGLPSDRFSAERTGGSVSTLTIQRTQQEDSAVYLCASSPPYLEQYFGPGTRLTVT.

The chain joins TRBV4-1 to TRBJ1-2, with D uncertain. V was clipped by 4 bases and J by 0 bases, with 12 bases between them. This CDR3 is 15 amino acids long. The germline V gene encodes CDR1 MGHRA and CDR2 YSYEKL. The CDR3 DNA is TGCGCCAGCAGCCCCCGACCTTCCGCTAACTATGGCTACACCTTC. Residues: CASSPRPSANYGYTF.

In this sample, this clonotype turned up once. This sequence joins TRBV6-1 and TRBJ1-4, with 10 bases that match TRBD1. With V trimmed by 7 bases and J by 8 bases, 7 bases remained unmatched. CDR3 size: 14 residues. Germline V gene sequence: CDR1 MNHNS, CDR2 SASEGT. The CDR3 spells CASKLGQGREKLFF. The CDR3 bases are TGTGCCAGCAAACTGGGACAGGGGAGGGAAAAACTGTTTTTT.

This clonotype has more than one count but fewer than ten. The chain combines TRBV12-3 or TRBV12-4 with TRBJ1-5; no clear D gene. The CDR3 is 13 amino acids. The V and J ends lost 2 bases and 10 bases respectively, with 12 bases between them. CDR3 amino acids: CASSLNLRDPQHF. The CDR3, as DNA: TGTGCCAGCAGTTTAAATCTTAGGGATCCCCAGCATTTT.

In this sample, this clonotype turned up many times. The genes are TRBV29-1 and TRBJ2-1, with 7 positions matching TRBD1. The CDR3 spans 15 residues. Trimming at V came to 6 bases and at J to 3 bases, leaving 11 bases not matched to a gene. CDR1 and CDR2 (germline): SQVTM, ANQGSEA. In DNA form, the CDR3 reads TGCAGCGTGGCTTGGGACAGTCAAATCTACAATGAGCAGTTCTTC. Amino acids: CSVAWDSQIYNEQFF.

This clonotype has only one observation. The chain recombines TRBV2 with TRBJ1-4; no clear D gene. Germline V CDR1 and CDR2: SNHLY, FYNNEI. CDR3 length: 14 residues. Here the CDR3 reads CAGGKDTTNEKLFF. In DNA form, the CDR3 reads TGTGCGGGCGGGAAAGACACAACTAATGAAAAACTGTTTTTT.

For the CDR3, the DNA is TGTGCCAGCACCGGGGGGAGAGGGGGCAACATTCAGTACTTC. It yields the protein CASTGGRGGNIQYF. This chain joins TRBV12-3 or TRBV12-4 and TRBJ2-4; the D call may be TRBD1 or TRBD2 (7 bases each). The CDR3 consists of 14 residues. The V gene lost 7 bases and the J gene lost 7 bases, with 17 bases spanning the gap.

CDR3 amino acids: CASSPGGVYEETQYF. The DNA of the CDR3 is TGTGCCAGCAGCCCAGGGGGGGTCTACGAAGAGACCCAGTACTTC. The chain has TRBV9 and TRBJ2-5; D tentatively reads TRBD1 or TRBD2 (7 bases each). Between the trimmed V and J ends, which lost 4 bases and 3 bases, there was a span of 16 bases. CDR1 and CDR2 from the germline V gene are SGDLS and YYNGEE. The CDR3 covers 15 residues.

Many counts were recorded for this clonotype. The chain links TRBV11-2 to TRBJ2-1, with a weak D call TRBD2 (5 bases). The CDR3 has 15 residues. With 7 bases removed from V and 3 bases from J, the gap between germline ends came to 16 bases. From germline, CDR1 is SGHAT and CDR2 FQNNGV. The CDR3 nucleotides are TGTGCCAGCACTGCGGGTGAGGGCCTCTACAATGAGCAGTTCTTC. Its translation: CASTAGEGLYNEQFF.

The CDR3 region has the DNA TGTGCCAGCAGCCTCCCGGAGGGGTTGACTGGCTACACCTTC. Translating it yields CASSLPEGLTGYTF. The chain employs TRBV13 and TRBJ1-2; TRBD1 might be the D (5 bases). From germline, CDR1 is PRHDT and CDR2 FYEKMQ (reference sequence). This CDR3 region has 14 residues. Deletions cut 5 bases from V and 7 bases from J, with 17 bases between. Using reference TRBV13 and TRBJ1-2 for the parts outside the CDR3, the full variable domain is AAGVIQSPRHLIKEKRETATLKCYPIPRHDTVYWYQQGPGQDPQFLISFYEKMQSDKGSIPDRFSAQQFSDYHSELNMSSLELGDSALYFCASSLPEGLTGYTFGSGTRLTVV.

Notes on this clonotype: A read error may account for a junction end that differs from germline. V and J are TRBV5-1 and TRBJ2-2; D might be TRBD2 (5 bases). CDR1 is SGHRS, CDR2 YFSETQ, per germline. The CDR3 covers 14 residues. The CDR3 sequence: CASSSQFSTGEPFF. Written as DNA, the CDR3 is TGCGCCAGCAGCTCTCAGTTTTCCACCGGGGAGCCGTTTTTT.